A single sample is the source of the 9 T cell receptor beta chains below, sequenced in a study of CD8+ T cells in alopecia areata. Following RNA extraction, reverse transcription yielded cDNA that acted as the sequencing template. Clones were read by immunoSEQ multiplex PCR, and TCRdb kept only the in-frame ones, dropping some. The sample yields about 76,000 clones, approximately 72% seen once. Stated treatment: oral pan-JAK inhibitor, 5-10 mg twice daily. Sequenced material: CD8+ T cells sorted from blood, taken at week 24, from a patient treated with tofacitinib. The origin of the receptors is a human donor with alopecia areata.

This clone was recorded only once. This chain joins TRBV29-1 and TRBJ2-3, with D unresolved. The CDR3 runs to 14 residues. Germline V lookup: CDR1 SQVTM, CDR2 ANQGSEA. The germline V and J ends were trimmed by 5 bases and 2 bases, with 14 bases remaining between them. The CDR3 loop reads CSVYVSDNTDTQYF. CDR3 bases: TGCAGCGTTTATGTGAGCGACAACACAGATACGCAGTATTTT.

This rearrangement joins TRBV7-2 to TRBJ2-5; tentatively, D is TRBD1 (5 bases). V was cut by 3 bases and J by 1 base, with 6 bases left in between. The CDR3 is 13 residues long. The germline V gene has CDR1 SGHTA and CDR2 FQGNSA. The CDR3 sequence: CASSFDSQETQYF. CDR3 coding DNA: TGTGCCAGCAGCTTCGACAGCCAAGAGACCCAGTACTTC.

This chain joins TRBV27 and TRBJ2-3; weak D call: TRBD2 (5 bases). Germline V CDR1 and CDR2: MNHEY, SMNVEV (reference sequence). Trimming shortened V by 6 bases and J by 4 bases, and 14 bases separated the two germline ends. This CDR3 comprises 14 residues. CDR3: CASRPPGIADTQYF. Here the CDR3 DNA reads TGTGCCAGCAGGCCTCCGGGGATCGCAGATACGCAGTATTTT.

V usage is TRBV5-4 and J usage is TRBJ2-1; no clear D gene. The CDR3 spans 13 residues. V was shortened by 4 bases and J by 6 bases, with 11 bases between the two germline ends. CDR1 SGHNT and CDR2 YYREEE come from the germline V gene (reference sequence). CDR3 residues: CASSESRGNEQFF. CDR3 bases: TGTGCCAGCAGCGAAAGTAGAGGCAATGAGCAGTTCTTC.

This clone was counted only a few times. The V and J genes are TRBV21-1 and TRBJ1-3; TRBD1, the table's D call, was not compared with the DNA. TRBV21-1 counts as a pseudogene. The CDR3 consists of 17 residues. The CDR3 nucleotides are TGTGCCAGCAGCAACCCGTGCCACAGGGGCCCTGGAAACACCATATATTTT. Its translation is CASSNPCHRGPGNTIYF.

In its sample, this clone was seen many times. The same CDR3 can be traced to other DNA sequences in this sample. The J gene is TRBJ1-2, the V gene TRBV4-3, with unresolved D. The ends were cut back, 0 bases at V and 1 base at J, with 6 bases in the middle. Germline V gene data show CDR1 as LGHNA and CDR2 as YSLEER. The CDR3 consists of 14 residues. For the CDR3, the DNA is TGCGCCAGCAGCCAAGAACGGGGTAACTATGGCTACACCTTC. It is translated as CASSQERGNYGYTF.

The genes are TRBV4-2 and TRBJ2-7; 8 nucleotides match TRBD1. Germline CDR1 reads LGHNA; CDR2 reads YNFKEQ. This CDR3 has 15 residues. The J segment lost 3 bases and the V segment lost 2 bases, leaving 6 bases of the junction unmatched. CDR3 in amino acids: CASSQSGTGVYEQYF. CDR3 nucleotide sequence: TGTGCCAGCAGCCAATCCGGGACAGGAGTCTACGAGCAGTACTTC.

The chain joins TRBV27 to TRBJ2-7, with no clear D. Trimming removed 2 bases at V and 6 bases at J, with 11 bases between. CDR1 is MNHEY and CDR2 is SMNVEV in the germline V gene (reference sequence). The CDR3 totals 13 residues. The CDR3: CASSLGVGREQYF. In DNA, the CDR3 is TGTGCCAGCAGTTTAGGTGTGGGCCGCGAGCAGTACTTC.

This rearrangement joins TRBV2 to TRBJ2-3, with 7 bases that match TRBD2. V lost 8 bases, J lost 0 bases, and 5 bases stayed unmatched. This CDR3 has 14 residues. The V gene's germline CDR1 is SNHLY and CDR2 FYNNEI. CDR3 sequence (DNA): TGTGCCAGCCGACCTAGCGGTAGCACAGATACGCAGTATTTT. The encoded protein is CASRPSGSTDTQYF.